Listed here are 16 T cell receptor beta chains from one sample, sequenced in a study of neoadjuvant nivolumab and ipilimumab in lung cancer. Here immunoSEQ multiplex PCR was the method, and the copy in TCRdb shows in-frame clones only, minus some. In the table there are roughly 28,000 clones, more than 75% of which are singletons. This sample comprised tumor tissue, obtained after neoadjuvant nivolumab, alone or with ipilimumab, at or shortly before surgery. The receptors were sampled from an adult with non-small cell lung cancer.

A note on this clone: Its ends do not fully match the called genes, so a read error is possible. The chain has TRBV7-7 and TRBJ2-3; D possibly corresponds to TRBD1 (5 bases). The CDR3 length is 14 residues. Germline V gene data show CDR1 as SSHAT and CDR2 as FNYEAQ (reference sequence). CDR3 nucleotide sequence: TGTGCTAGCAGCTTATCTGGGGCTGGAGATACGCAGTATTTT. Protein sequence: CASSLSGAGDTQYF.

The chain links TRBV30 to TRBJ2-1; 8 bases map to TRBD2. CDR1 is GTSNPN and CDR2 is SVGIG in the germline V gene (reference sequence). J was trimmed by 12 bases and V by 4 bases; bases with no gene match: 5. This CDR3 is built from 11 residues. CDR3 sequence: CAWKERGPQFF. The CDR3 coding sequence is TGTGCCTGGAAAGAGCGGGGGCCGCAGTTCTTC.

The chain is built from TRBV6-1 and TRBJ1-2, with D perhaps matching TRBD1 (5 bases). V was trimmed by 7 bases and J by 2 bases, leaving 11 bases between them. Germline V gives CDR1 MNHNS, CDR2 SASEGT. The CDR3 loop spans 13 amino acids. DNA for the CDR3: TGTGCCAGCAACCGGGACGCCAACTATGGCTACACCTTC. It translates to CASNRDANYGYTF.

The gene calls are TRBV5-6 and TRBJ2-5; D might be TRBD2 (5 bases). The length of the CDR3 is 14 residues. CDR1 and CDR2 (germline): SGHDT, YYEEEE. V lost 0 bases and J lost 9, with 15 bases in between. Here the CDR3 DNA reads TGTGCCAGCAGCTTGGATCGGAGTGTCGGGGCCCAGTACTTC. It yields the protein CASSLDRSVGAQYF.

This chain joins TRBV4-1 and TRBJ1-2; TRBD1 aligns across 9 bases. Germline-derived CDR1 and CDR2 are MGHRA and YSYEKL. Germline trimming cut 0 bases from V and 5 bases from J; bases unmatched to any gene: 4. The CDR3 covers 15 residues. The CDR3 sequence is CASSQDPGQGYGYTF. The DNA for the CDR3 is TGCGCCAGCAGCCAAGATCCGGGACAGGGATATGGCTACACCTTC.

The V gene is TRBV2, the J gene TRBJ1-5; D not certain. The ends were cut back, 3 bases at V and 6 bases at J, with 12 bases in the middle. Germline CDR1 reads SNHLY; CDR2 reads FYNNEI. CDR3 length equals 14 residues. CDR3 nucleotides: TGTGCCAGCAGTGATGGTGAAGAAAGTCAGCCCCAGCATTTT. Translating it yields CASSDGEESQPQHF.

The rearrangement uses TRBV6-6 and TRBJ2-7; the D is unclear. The germline V gene has CDR1 MNHNY and CDR2 SVGAGI (reference sequence). The CDR3 extends over 11 amino acids. The V end lost 5 bases, the J end lost 3 bases, and 5 bases lay between the germline ends. The CDR3, as DNA: TGTGCCAGCAGTCCCCACTACGAGCAGTACTTC. Its translation: CASSPHYEQYF.

The chain joins TRBV4-1 to TRBJ2-5; D remains unclear. CDR3 length equals 13 residues. V lost 0 bases to trimming and J lost 3 bases, with 5 bases between them. CDR1 is MGHRA, CDR2 YSYEKL, per germline. CDR3 in DNA: TGCGCCAGCAGCCAAGAGTGGGAAGAGACCCAGTACTTC. Protein product: CASSQEWEETQYF.

By share of the sample, this clone is medium-sized (0.01 to 0.1%). This chain joins TRBV15 and TRBJ1-2; TRBD1 is a possible D gene (5 bases). The CDR3 spans 14 residues. V lost 1 base and J 5 bases, leaving 11 bases between the germline ends. In germline, CDR1 is LNHNV, CDR2 YYDKDF (reference sequence). The CDR3 protein is CATSRGGGGYGYTF. CDR3 in DNA: TGTGCCACCAGCAGAGGGGGCGGAGGGTATGGCTACACCTTC.

This clone was recorded only once. The chain links TRBV7-9 to TRBJ2-2; D is uncertain. Germline lookup yields CDR1 SEHNR and CDR2 FQNEAQ (reference sequence). CDR3 length: 14 residues. Trimming shortened V by 0 bases and J by 6 bases, and 8 bases separated the two germline ends. The CDR3 loop is CASSLAPTAGELFF. In DNA, the CDR3 is TGTGCCAGCAGCTTAGCCCCAACGGCCGGGGAGCTGTTTTTT.

The gene calls are TRBV5-1 and TRBJ1-1; D may be TRBD1 (5 bases). The CDR3 contains 15 residues. Germline-derived CDR1 and CDR2 are SGHRS and YFSETQ. V lost 1 base and J 3 bases, leaving 13 bases between the germline ends. The CDR3 DNA is TGCGCCAGCAGCTTGCTCGCAGGGCGGGACACTGAAGCTTTCTTT. It specifies CASSLLAGRDTEAFF.

The chain links TRBV9 to TRBJ2-7; the D gene is possibly TRBD2 (6 bases). This CDR3 is built from 16 residues. Germline loops: CDR1 SGDLS, CDR2 YYNGEE. V lost 0 bases and J 0 bases, leaving 13 bases between the germline ends. In DNA, the CDR3 is TGTGCCAGCAGCGTAGGGGGGGACCCAAGCTCCTACGAGCAGTACTTC. Translation gives CASSVGGDPSSYEQYF. Using reference TRBV9 and TRBJ2-7 for the parts outside the CDR3, the full variable domain is DSGVTQTPKHLITATGQRVTLRCSPRSGDLSVYWYQQSLDQGLQFLIQYYNGEERAKGNILERFSAQQFPDLHSELNLSSLELGDSALYFCASSVGGDPSSYEQYFGPGTRLTVT.

The V call is TRBV4-1, the J call TRBJ2-2, with D unclear. The germline CDR1 and CDR2 sequences are MGHRA and YSYEKL. This CDR3 has 16 amino acids. V was shortened by 4 bases and J by 1 base, with 13 bases between the two germline ends. CDR3 residues: CASSLQTDVNTGELFF. CDR3 DNA: TGCGCCAGCAGCCTCCAGACTGACGTGAACACCGGGGAGCTGTTTTTT.

V and J are TRBV7-2 and TRBJ2-2; D is undetermined. The ends were cut back, 2 bases at V and 5 bases at J, with 12 bases in the middle. Germline V gene lookup returns CDR1 SGHTA and CDR2 FQGNSA. This CDR3 contains 15 residues. In nucleotides, the CDR3 is TGTGCCAGCAGCTTAAAGGTGACTCCTACCGGGGAGCTGTTTTTT. Translation: CASSLKVTPTGELFF.

The chain carries TRBV10-3 and TRBJ2-2, with 9 bases fitting TRBD2. The CDR3 is 15 amino acids. V lost 4 bases and J lost 6; bases outside the gene matches: 6. Germline V CDR1 and CDR2: ENHRY, SYGVKD. In DNA form, the CDR3 reads TGTGCCATCAGTGGTCTGGTAGCGGGGGCCGGGGAGCTGTTTTTT. This translates into CAISGLVAGAGELFF.

CDR3 protein: CASSPDVGIGHNSPLHF. The CDR3 DNA follows: TGTGCCAGCTCACCAGATGTGGGAATAGGGCACAATTCACCCCTCCACTTT. The gene calls are TRBV18 and TRBJ1-6; D is unclear. CDR1 is KGHSH and CDR2 is LQKENI in the germline V gene. This CDR3 is 17 amino acids long. Trimming took off 2 bases at V and 7 bases at J, with 18 bases between the two ends. The full variable domain, with the rest looked up from reference TRBV18 and TRBJ1-6, is NAGVMQNPRHLVRRRGQEARLRCSPMKGHSHVYWYRQLPEEGLKFMVYLQKENIIDESGMPKERFSAEFPKEGPSILRIQQVVRGDSAAYFCASSPDVGIGHNSPLHFGNGTRLTVT.